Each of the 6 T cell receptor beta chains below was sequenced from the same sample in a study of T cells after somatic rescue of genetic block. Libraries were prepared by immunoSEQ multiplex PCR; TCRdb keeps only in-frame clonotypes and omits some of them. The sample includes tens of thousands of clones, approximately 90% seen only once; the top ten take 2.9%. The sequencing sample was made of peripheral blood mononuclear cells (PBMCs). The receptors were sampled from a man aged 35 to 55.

CDR3: CASVPSTIYF. CDR3 DNA: TGTGCCAGCGTCCCCTCCACCATATATTTT. The rearrangement joins TRBV6-1 to TRBJ1-3, with no clear D. This CDR3 contains 10 residues. Trimming stripped 8 bases from V and 9 bases from J, with 8 bases between. CDR1 is MNHNS and CDR2 is SASEGT in the germline V gene.

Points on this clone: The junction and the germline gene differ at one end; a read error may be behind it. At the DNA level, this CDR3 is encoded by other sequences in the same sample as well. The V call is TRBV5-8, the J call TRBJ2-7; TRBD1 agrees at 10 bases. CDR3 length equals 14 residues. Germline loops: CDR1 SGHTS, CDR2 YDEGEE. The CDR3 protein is CASSPGTGVYEQYF. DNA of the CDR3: TGCGCCAGCAGCCCTGGGACAGGGGTGTACGAGCAGTACTTC.

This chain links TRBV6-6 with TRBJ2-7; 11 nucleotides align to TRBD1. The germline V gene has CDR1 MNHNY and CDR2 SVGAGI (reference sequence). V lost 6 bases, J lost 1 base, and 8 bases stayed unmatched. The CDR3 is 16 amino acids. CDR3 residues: CASSPGTGGSSYEQYF. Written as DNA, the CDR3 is TGTGCCAGCAGCCCCGGGACAGGGGGATCTTCCTACGAGCAGTACTTC.

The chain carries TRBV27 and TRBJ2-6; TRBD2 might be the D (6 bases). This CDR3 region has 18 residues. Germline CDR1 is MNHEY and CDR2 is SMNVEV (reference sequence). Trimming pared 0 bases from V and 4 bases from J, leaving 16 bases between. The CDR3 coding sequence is TGTGCCAGCAGTTTATCGGCGGGGAACCCCTCCGGGGCCAACGTCCTGACTTTC. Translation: CASSLSAGNPSGANVLTF.

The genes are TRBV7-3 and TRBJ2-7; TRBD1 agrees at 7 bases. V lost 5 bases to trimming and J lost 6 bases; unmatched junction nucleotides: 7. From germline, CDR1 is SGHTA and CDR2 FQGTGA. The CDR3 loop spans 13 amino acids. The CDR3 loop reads CASSLTPGGEQYF. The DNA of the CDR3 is TGTGCCAGCAGCCTCACTCCAGGGGGCGAGCAGTACTTC.

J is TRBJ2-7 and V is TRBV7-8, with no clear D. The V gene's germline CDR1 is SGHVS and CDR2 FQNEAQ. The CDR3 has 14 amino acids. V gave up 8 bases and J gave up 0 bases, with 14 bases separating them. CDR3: CASSAAAFSYEQYF. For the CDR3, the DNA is TGTGCCAGCTCCGCGGCTGCGTTCTCCTACGAGCAGTACTTC.